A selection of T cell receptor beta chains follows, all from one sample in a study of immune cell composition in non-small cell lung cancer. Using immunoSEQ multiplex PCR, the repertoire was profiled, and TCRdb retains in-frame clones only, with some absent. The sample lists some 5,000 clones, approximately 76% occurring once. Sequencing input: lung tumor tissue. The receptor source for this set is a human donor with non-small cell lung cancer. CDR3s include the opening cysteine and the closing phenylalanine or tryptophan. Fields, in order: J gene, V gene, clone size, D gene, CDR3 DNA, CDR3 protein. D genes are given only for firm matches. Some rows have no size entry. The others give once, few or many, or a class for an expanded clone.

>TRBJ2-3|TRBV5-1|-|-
TGCGCCAGCAGCTTGATTGGGGGCATTAGCACAGATACGCAGTATTTT
CASSLIGGISTDTQYF
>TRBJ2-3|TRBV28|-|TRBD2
TGTGCCAGCAGTTTAATTTCTAGCGGGAGTGTTGATACGCAGTATTTT
CASSLISSGSVDTQYF
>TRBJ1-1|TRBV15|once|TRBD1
TGTGCCACCAGCAGAGGCACAGGGGCCGGCCCTGAAGCTTTCTTT
CATSRGTGAGPEAFF
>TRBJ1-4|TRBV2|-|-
TGTGCCAGCAGGCTAACAGGGTTCGCAACTAATGAAAAACTGTTTTTT
CASRLTGFATNEKLFF
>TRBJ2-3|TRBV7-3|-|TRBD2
TGTGCCAGCAGTACGAGCGGGAGGCAAGGAGATACGCAGTATTTT
CASSTSGRQGDTQYF
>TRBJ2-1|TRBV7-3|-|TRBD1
TGTGCCAGCAGCCCGGGACAGAATAACAATGAGCAGTTCTTC
CASSPGQNNNEQFF
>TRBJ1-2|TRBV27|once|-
TGTGCCAGCAGCCCCTCGGGGAATCAGATTAGCGGCTACACCTTC
CASSPSGNQISGYTF
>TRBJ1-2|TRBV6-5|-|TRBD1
TGTGCCAGCAGTTACTGGGACAGGGGGACTGGCTACACCTTC
CASSYWDRGTGYTF
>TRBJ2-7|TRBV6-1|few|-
TGTGCCAGCAGGCAGGTCCGCTACGAGCAGTACTTC
CASRQVRYEQYF
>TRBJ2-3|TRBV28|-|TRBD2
TGTGCCAGCAGAGAAGCGGGACTTGGTACAGATACGCAGTATTTT
CASREAGLGTDTQYF
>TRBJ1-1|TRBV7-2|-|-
TGTGCCAGCAGCTTAGGCAGGGCGGGGGACACTGAAGCTTTCTTT
CASSLGRAGDTEAFF
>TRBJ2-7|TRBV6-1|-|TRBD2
TGTGCCAGCAGTGAAACACTAGCGTCCGAGCAGTACTTC
CASSETLASEQYF
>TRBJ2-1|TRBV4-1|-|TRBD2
TGCGCCAGCAGCCAAGGGGGAGGGACCACGTACAATGAGCAGTTCTTC
CASSQGGGTTYNEQFF
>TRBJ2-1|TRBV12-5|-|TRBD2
TGTGCTAGTGGTTTGACACCAACTAGCGCTAATTACAATGAGCAGTTCTTC
CASGLTPTSANYNEQFF
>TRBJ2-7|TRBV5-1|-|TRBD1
TGCGCCAGCAGCTTGGGGGACAGGGACTACGAGCAGTACTTC
CASSLGDRDYEQYF
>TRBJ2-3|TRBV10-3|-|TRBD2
TGTGCCACCAGGGCAAGCGGGGGGGCCTCAGATACGCAGTATTTT
CATRASGGASDTQYF
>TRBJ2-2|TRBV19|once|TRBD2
TGTGCCAGTATCAGGCGGGGGGCCCACACCGGGGAGCTGTTTTTT
CASIRRGAHTGELFF
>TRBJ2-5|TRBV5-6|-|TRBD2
TGTGCCAGCAGTGGCGGGGGGTCGGTTAAGACCCAGTACTTC
CASSGGGSVKTQYF
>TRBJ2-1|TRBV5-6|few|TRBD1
TGTGCCAGCAGCCGACCCAGCGGGACAGGGATACATGAGCAGTTCTTC
CASSRPSGTGIHEQFF
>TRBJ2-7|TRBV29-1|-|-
TGCAGCGTTGAAAGTAAGCCGGGGCGGGAATCCGAGCAGTACTTC
CSVESKPGRESEQYF
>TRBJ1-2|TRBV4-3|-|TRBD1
TGCGCCAGCAGCCCTTTTAGGGGGCCGGGAGGCTACACCTTC
CASSPFRGPGGYTF
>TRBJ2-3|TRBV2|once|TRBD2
TGTGCCAGCAGAAGCGGGGGCACAGATACGCAGTATTTT
CASRSGGTDTQYF
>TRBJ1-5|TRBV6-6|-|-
TGTGCCAGCAGTTATGCAGGGTCTTACAATCAGCCCCAGCATTTT
CASSYAGSYNQPQHF
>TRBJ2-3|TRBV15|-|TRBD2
TGTGCCACCAGCAGAGATTGGACTAGCGGGAGGACTAGCACAGATACGCAGTATTTT
CATSRDWTSGRTSTDTQYF
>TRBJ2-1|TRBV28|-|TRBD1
TGTGCCAGCAGAAGACGGGACAGCCAAGTCAATGAGCAGTTCTTC
CASRRRDSQVNEQFF
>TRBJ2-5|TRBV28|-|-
TGTGCCAGCACTAAGGGGTCGCAGGAGACCCAGTACTTC
CASTKGSQETQYF